A single T cell receptor beta chain is shown here with its context. The antigen is unknown. With 60 Vbeta and 13 Jbeta primers, the PCR was carried out. Some clones are missing from TCRdb's copy, which holds only in-frame ones; the method was immunoSEQ multiplex PCR. The sample holds 140,000 or so clones, more than 75% seen once. The entry originates in a study of cytomegalovirus exposure and HLA in healthy donors. V lost 0 bases and J lost 2, with 11 bases in between. The CDR3 has 15 residues. The germline CDR1 and CDR2 sequences are SGHRS and YFSETQ. General study points: Later analysis suggested links between common viral pathogens and several top significant clusters. DRB1 had the most TCR associations and HLA-C the fewest, a later analysis found, with rates varying by HLA locus.

Sequencing was carried out using PBMCs. The receptor was isolated from a woman aged 18-29 years in good health and CMV-seropositive. The chain has TRBV5-1 and TRBJ1-1, with D perhaps matching TRBD1 (5 bases). The CDR3 region has the DNA TGCGCCAGCAGCTTGGCTCCGACAGCCAACACTGAAGCTTTCTTT. This sequence encodes CASSLAPTANTEAFF.